This entry concerns a single TCR beta chain. Its antigen is unknown. The PCR made use of 60 Vbeta and 13 Jbeta primers. The table came from immunoSEQ multiplex PCR; TCRdb's copy has only in-frame clones and leaves some out. Of approximately 190,000 clones in the sample, 81% were seen once. These data originate in a study of cytomegalovirus exposure and HLA in healthy donors. Study outcomes and limitations: What a later analysis showed was that several of the most significant clusters appeared linked to common viral pathogens. Most CMV-associated TCR beta chains appeared HLA-restricted in a later analysis. Sequences of the TCR beta chain were said to predict the HLA-A and HLA-B alleles of most subjects accurately.

The CDR3 is 17 amino acids. Germline CDR1 is MNHEY and CDR2 is SMNVEV (reference sequence). This receptor was obtained from a man aged 50 or older in good health and CMV-seronegative. The rearrangement links TRBV27 to TRBJ2-5, with D maybe TRBD2 (8 bases). Judging by the DNA end, TRBJ2-7 fits better; the J call may be wrong. Sequenced material: PBMCs. The CDR3 is CASSATGGRGLPYEQYF. The CDR3 DNA follows: TGTGCCAGCAGTGCCACGGGGGGGAGGGGGCTCCCCTACGAGCAGTACTTC.